This TCR beta chain was sequenced for a study of cytomegalovirus exposure and HLA in healthy donors. Overall study results and limits: The classifier, whose performance was assessed in both the original and validation cohorts, reportedly diagnosed cytomegalovirus status with high specificity and sensitivity. Subsequent analysis revealed that first-cohort TCR clusters tended to co-occur in the approximately 120 validation repertoires.

This CDR3 comprises 13 residues. In germline, CDR1 is SGHRS, CDR2 YFSETQ. The V and J ends lost 5 bases and 6 bases respectively, with 15 bases between them. Using immunoSEQ multiplex PCR, the repertoire was profiled, and TCRdb retains in-frame clones only, with some absent. The sample yields 110,000 to 150,000 clones, about 94% seen once. Remarks on this clone: The antigen is undetermined.

The rearrangement joins TRBV5-1 to TRBJ2-7; D is possibly TRBD1 (6 bases). The clonotype originates from a man aged 18-30 years in good health and CMV-seropositive. The sample consisted of PBMCs. The CDR3 sequence: CASRELQGAEQYF. The DNA for the CDR3 is TGCGCCAGCAGAGAGTTACAGGGTGCCGAGCAGTACTTC.